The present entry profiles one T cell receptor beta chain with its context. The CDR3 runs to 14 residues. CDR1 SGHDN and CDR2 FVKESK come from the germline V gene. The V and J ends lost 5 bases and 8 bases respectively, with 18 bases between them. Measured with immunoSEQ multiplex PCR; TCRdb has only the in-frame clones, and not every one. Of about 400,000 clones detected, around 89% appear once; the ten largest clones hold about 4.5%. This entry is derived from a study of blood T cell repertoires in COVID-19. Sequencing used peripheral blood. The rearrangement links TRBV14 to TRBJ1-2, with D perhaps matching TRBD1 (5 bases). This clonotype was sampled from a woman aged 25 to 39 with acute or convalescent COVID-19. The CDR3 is CASSSVRSGQGYTF. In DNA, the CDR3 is TGTGCCAGCAGCTCGGTCCGTTCAGGGCAGGGCTACACCTTC.